The 22 T cell receptor beta chains listed next were all sequenced from one sample in a study of T cell repertoires in cytomegalovirus infection. TCRdb ran MiXCR on the reads and lists one entry per CDR3 protein. The data show a few hundred thousand distinct CDR3 sequences, 9.1% seen once. Sequenced material: PBMCs. The receptors derive from a human donor in good health (CMV status not recorded). Some clones in this sample may be carry-over from other donors' samples.

This clonotype was recorded a few times. The chain joins TRBV18 to TRBJ2-1, with TRBD1 matching over 7 bases. The CDR3 extends over 15 amino acids. Unmatched junction bases numbered 5, after V lost 0 bases and J lost 6 bases. Germline V gene lookup returns CDR1 KGHSH and CDR2 LQKENI. CDR3 residues: CASSPPTGLGNEQFF. Written as DNA, the CDR3 is TGTGCCAGCTCACCACCGACAGGGTTAGGCAATGAGCAGTTCTTC.

This clonotype appeared many times. The chain carries TRBV7-2 and TRBJ2-7; a possible D gene is TRBD2 (5 bases). Per the germline V gene, CDR1 is SGHTA and CDR2 is FQGNSA. The CDR3 is 15 residues long. V shed 4 bases and J shed 5 bases, with 18 bases lying between them. The CDR3: CASSSQTAGANEQYF. DNA of the CDR3: TGTGCCAGCAGCTCACAAACGGCGGGCGCCAACGAGCAGTACTTC.

This clonotype came up a few times. The rearrangement links TRBV6-2 or TRBV6-3 to TRBJ2-7; TRBD1 might be the D (6 bases). V was pared by 5 bases and J by 6 bases, with 17 bases between. In germline, CDR1 is MNHEY, CDR2 SVGEGT. The CDR3 is 14 amino acids. CDR3: CASSGYLQGTEQYF. The CDR3 DNA sequence: TGTGCCAGCAGTGGCTACTTACAGGGAACCGAGCAGTACTTC.

This clonotype occurred many times. The J gene is TRBJ1-4, the V gene TRBV7-2; D not certain. Deletions cut 5 bases from V and 7 bases from J, with 11 bases between. Germline V gene sequence: CDR1 SGHTA, CDR2 FQGNSA. This CDR3 has 13 amino acids. The CDR3 loop reads CASSLRWAEKLFF. Here the CDR3 DNA reads TGTGCCAGCAGCCTCCGGTGGGCTGAAAAACTGTTTTTT.

The chain carries TRBV20-1 and TRBJ2-1, with D unresolved. V was cut by 0 bases and J by 6 bases, with 6 bases left in between. This CDR3 is built from 12 residues. CDR1 and CDR2 (germline): DFQATT, SNEGSKA (reference sequence). The CDR3 is CSARDRPNEQFF. The CDR3 region has the DNA TGCAGTGCTAGAGATCGACCCAATGAGCAGTTCTTC.

This clonotype was counted at least ten times. This chain connects TRBV7-2 to TRBJ2-7; D ambiguous. CDR1 is SGHTA and CDR2 is FQGNSA in the germline V gene. Between the trimmed V and J ends, which lost 0 bases and 3 bases, there was a span of 9 bases. The CDR3 length is 14 residues. CDR3 nucleotide sequence: TGTGCCAGCAGCTTAGCCAAGGCCGACTACGAGCAGTACTTC. Amino acid sequence: CASSLAKADYEQYF.

This clonotype was seen repeatedly, ten times or more. The rearrangement uses TRBV7-2 and TRBJ2-1; D is perhaps TRBD2 (6 bases). The germline gives CDR1 SGHTA, CDR2 FQGNSA. The CDR3 is 14 amino acids. Trimming shortened V by 1 base and J by 7 bases, and 11 bases separated the two germline ends. CDR3 amino acids: CASSLDAGSNEQFF. CDR3 DNA sequence: TGTGCCAGCAGCTTAGACGCGGGGTCGAATGAGCAGTTCTTC.

This clonotype was seen many times. CDR3 sequence reads: CASSYWGTGDYEQYF. Here the CDR3 DNA reads TGTGCCAGCAGTTACTGGGGGACAGGGGATTACGAGCAGTACTTC. The rearrangement links TRBV6-6 to TRBJ2-7, with 10 bases that match TRBD1. Trimming took 1 base from V and 4 from J; bases not matched to a gene: 4. CDR1 and CDR2 from the germline V gene are MNHNY and SVGAGI (reference sequence). The CDR3 covers 15 residues.

This clonotype was counted many times. This chain joins TRBV5-1 and TRBJ2-3; D is perhaps TRBD2 (6 bases). Germline V gene data show CDR1 as SGHRS and CDR2 as YFSETQ. The V end was cut by 3 bases, the J end by 2 bases, with 10 bases between. The CDR3 has 14 amino acids. The CDR3 spells CASSSRGVTDTQYF. CDR3 DNA sequence: TGCGCCAGCAGCTCACGCGGGGTCACAGATACGCAGTATTTT.

This clonotype was seen at least ten times. This chain uses TRBV7-8 with TRBJ1-1; D is unresolved. Trimming cost V 8 bases and J 0 bases, with 13 bases left between them. Germline V CDR1 and CDR2: SGHVS, FQNEAQ. The CDR3 covers 14 residues. The CDR3 is CASYLFGVNTEAFF. Here the CDR3 DNA reads TGTGCCAGCTACCTTTTTGGGGTGAACACTGAAGCTTTCTTT.

Many counts were recorded for this clonotype. The chain uses TRBV5-1 and TRBJ2-7, with TRBD1 matching over 8 bases. Germline-derived CDR1 and CDR2 are SGHRS and YFSETQ. V lost 3 bases to trimming and J lost 5 bases; unmatched junction nucleotides: 4. CDR3 size: 13 residues. CDR3 amino acids: CASSSGQGHEQYF. In DNA, the CDR3 is TGCGCCAGCAGCTCAGGACAGGGACACGAGCAGTACTTC.

This clonotype was counted many times. The chain couples TRBV3-1 to TRBJ1-5; TRBD1 might be the D (6 bases). Germline assignment: CDR1 LGHDT and CDR2 YNNKEL (reference sequence). V lost 4 bases to trimming and J lost 3 bases, with 19 bases between them. The CDR3 runs 17 residues. The CDR3 protein is CASSLSGTLHLNQPQHF. The CDR3, as DNA: TGTGCCAGCAGCCTTTCCGGGACACTACACCTCAATCAGCCCCAGCATTTT.

There are many counts of this clonotype. J is TRBJ2-5 and V is TRBV7-2, with 7 nucleotides matching TRBD2. CDR1 and CDR2 (germline): SGHTA, FQGNSA. Germline trimming cut 5 bases from V and 3 bases from J; bases unmatched to any gene: 12. The CDR3 covers 16 residues. CDR3 coding DNA: TGTGCCAGCAGCCCACCGGGGGGAAGGCTGGAAGAGACCCAGTACTTC. Protein sequence: CASSPPGGRLEETQYF.

V and J are TRBV20-1 and TRBJ1-2, with 7 bases identical to TRBD1. The CDR3 has 14 residues. V shed 5 bases and J 6 bases; nucleotides not matched to a gene: 12. Per germline, CDR1 DFQATT and CDR2 SNEGSKA (reference sequence). CDR3 bases: TGCAGTGCTCCGGCCACGGAGGGGGCGAATGGCTACACCTTC. As protein: CSAPATEGANGYTF.

The chain has TRBV12-3 or TRBV12-4 and TRBJ2-1; 7 bases align to TRBD2. V lost 6 bases and J lost 7; bases outside the gene matches: 6. This CDR3 is built from 13 residues. The CDR3 bases are TGTGCCAGCAGCCGGGGGGTAGGGAATGAGCAGTTCTTC. It specifies CASSRGVGNEQFF.

In this sample, this clonotype turned up many times. The chain carries TRBV27 and TRBJ1-1; 8 bases line up with TRBD1. The germline V gene has CDR1 MNHEY and CDR2 SMNVEV (reference sequence). Losses at the gene ends were 5 bases for V and 3 bases for J; bases not matched to a gene: 2. The CDR3 is made up of 13 amino acids. CDR3 coding DNA: TGTGCCAGCAGTGTGGACAGGGACACTGAAGCTTTCTTT. Translation: CASSVDRDTEAFF.

This clonotype was picked up many times. The chain carries TRBV28 and TRBJ2-3, with 11 bases aligning to TRBD2. Germline lookup yields CDR1 MDHEN and CDR2 SYDVKM. The junction had 9 bases not matched to a gene; V was cut back by 3 bases and J by 1 base. This CDR3 is 18 amino acids long. CDR3 coding DNA: TGTGCCAGCAGTTTTCTAGCGGGGGGCTCCTTCGGCACAGATACGCAGTATTTT. Translation: CASSFLAGGSFGTDTQYF. Complete variable domain (other parts from reference TRBV28 and TRBJ2-3): DVKVTQSSRYLVKRTGEKVFLECVQDMDHENMFWYRQDPGLGLRLIYFSYDVKMKEKGDIPEGYSVSREKKERFSLILESASTNQTSMYLCASSFLAGGSFGTDTQYFGPGTRLTVL.

This clonotype appeared many times. The chain recombines TRBV28 with TRBJ2-3; TRBD2 matches at 10 bases. The germline gives CDR1 MDHEN, CDR2 SYDVKM. CDR3 size: 16 residues. V was clipped by 4 bases and J by 0 bases; unmatched bases: 4. CDR3 protein: CASSSLAGDSTDTQYF. The CDR3 DNA reads TGTGCCAGCAGTTCCCTAGCGGGGGATAGCACAGATACGCAGTATTTT.

This clonotype came up many times. V gene TRBV7-2 combines with J gene TRBJ2-7; 7 bases align to TRBD1. With 5 bases clipped from V and 6 bases from J, the junction kept 10 bases outside the gene matches. The CDR3 covers 14 residues. Germline V gene sequence: CDR1 SGHTA, CDR2 FQGNSA. CDR3 bases: TGTGCCAGCAGCCCCTCGACAGGGAGAGCCGAGCAGTACTTC. This encodes CASSPSTGRAEQYF.

This clonotype was detected ten times or more. The V call is TRBV5-6, the J call TRBJ2-7; 10 nucleotides match TRBD1. The CDR3 contains 14 residues. The V gene's germline CDR1 is SGHDT and CDR2 YYEEEE. V lost 1 base and J lost 9; bases outside the gene matches: 7. This chain's CDR3 is CASSLWDRGPGQYF. Here the CDR3 DNA reads TGTGCCAGCAGCTTGTGGGACAGGGGACCTGGGCAGTACTTC.

This clonotype was observed at least ten times. The V call is TRBV11-3, the J call TRBJ2-3, with TRBD1 matching 9 bases. Losses at the gene ends were 7 bases for V and 5 bases for J; bases not matched to a gene: 10. CDR3 length: 15 residues. Germline assignment: CDR1 SGHNT and CDR2 YENEEA. The CDR3 region is CASTLEDRGVDTQYF. The CDR3 bases are TGTGCCAGCACCCTCGAGGACAGGGGAGTAGATACGCAGTATTTT.

The table lists this clonotype with a few counts. V and J are TRBV7-6 and TRBJ2-1, with 12 bases that match TRBD1. The CDR3 length is 15 residues. The germline V gene has CDR1 SGHVS and CDR2 FNYEAQ. The J segment lost 9 bases and the V segment lost 4 bases, leaving 7 bases of the junction unmatched. DNA for the CDR3: TGTGCCAGCAGCTCCCCGGGACAGGGGGCGCGTGAGCAGTTCTTC. It yields the protein CASSSPGQGAREQFF.